Shown below are 21 T cell receptor beta chains from a single sample sequenced in a study of Graves' ophthalmopathy and Graves' hyperthyroidism. RNA transcripts were the template, and TCR beta CDR3 regions were amplified from them. RT-PCR was first run with HTBI primers, then multiplex PCR in a second round. TCRdb itself ran the multiplex PCR reads through MiXCR, one entry per CDR3 protein. This sample has about 1.1 million distinct CDR3 sequences; roughly two fifths occur once, and the top ten carry roughly 11%. The specimen sequenced was peripheral blood or thyroid tissue (not recorded which). The receptors were sampled from an adult man with Graves' hyperthyroidism.

The chain uses TRBV7-4 and TRBJ2-5, with D perhaps matching TRBD2 (6 bases). The CDR3 length is 14 residues. V was pared by 6 bases and J by 2 bases, with 13 bases between. The germline gives CDR1 SGHVT, CDR2 SQSDAQ. The CDR3 protein is CASSPTRIQETQYF. CDR3 DNA sequence: TGTGCCAGCAGTCCGACTAGAATACAAGAGACCCAGTACTTC.

V gene TRBV27 combines with J gene TRBJ2-7, with 8 bases identical to TRBD1. J gave up 4 bases and V 3 bases, and 5 bases lay outside the gene matches. CDR3 length: 14 residues. Germline V lookup: CDR1 MNHEY, CDR2 SMNVEV (reference sequence). CDR3 amino acids: CASSFGRGQYEQYF. The CDR3 DNA reads as TGTGCCAGCAGTTTCGGCAGGGGGCAGTACGAGCAGTACTTC.

This clonotype was picked up many times. This rearrangement joins TRBV29-1 to TRBJ2-5; perhaps TRBD1 as D (6 bases). The germline V and J ends were trimmed by 1 base and 1 base, with 10 bases remaining between them. CDR3 length: 14 amino acids. CDR1 is SQVTM and CDR2 is ANQGSEA in the germline V gene. CDR3 bases: TGCAGCGTTGAAGGGACAGTAACCCAAGAGACCCAGTACTTC. Amino acid sequence: CSVEGTVTQETQYF.

V usage is TRBV29-1 and J usage is TRBJ1-2; no clear D gene. The V and J ends lost 2 bases and 0 bases respectively, with 13 bases between them. Germline CDR1 reads SQVTM; CDR2 reads ANQGSEA. The CDR3 extends over 15 amino acids. This CDR3 is CSVETRESANYGYTF. DNA of the CDR3: TGCAGCGTTGAAACTAGGGAGTCAGCTAACTATGGCTACACCTTC.

There are a few counts of this clonotype. J is TRBJ1-1 and V is TRBV12-3 or TRBV12-4; no firm D call. The CDR3 sequence is 14 residues long. Trimming stripped 6 bases from V and 2 bases from J, with 13 bases between. The CDR3 DNA follows: TGTGCCAGCAGATTCCAACAGCCAAACACTGAAGCTTTCTTT. It codes for CASRFQQPNTEAFF.

Regarding this clonotype: A read error is likely, as this CDR3 ends without the conserved phenylalanine or tryptophan. The chain links TRBV5-1 to TRBJ1-1, with no clear D. The germline V gene encodes CDR1 SGHRS and CDR2 YFSETQ. V lost 0 bases to trimming and J lost 1 base, with 7 bases between them. CDR3 length equals 14 residues. The CDR3 nucleotides are TGCGCCAGCAGCTTGGGCCCTACGAACACTGAAGCTTTCCTT. Translated, it gives CASSLGPTNTEAFL.

The CDR3 nucleotides are TGTGCCAGCAGGAGACCAGGCCCGAACACTGAAGCTTTCTTT. Translated: CASRRPGPNTEAFF. The V gene is TRBV27, the J gene TRBJ1-1; D is unclear. V lost 6 bases to trimming and J lost 1 base, with 12 bases between them. This CDR3 comprises 14 residues. The germline gives CDR1 MNHEY, CDR2 SMNVEV (reference sequence).

The chain is built from TRBV11-2 and TRBJ2-5, with TRBD2 matching over 14 bases. The V and J ends lost 5 bases and 4 bases, in that order; junction bases with no gene match: 15. The CDR3 loop spans 19 amino acids. The germline gives CDR1 SGHAT, CDR2 FQNNGV. The CDR3 reads CASSLPTSGGVDPGETQYF. The CDR3 coding sequence is TGTGCCAGCAGCCTCCCGACTAGCGGGGGGGTGGATCCCGGAGAGACCCAGTACTTC.

At least ten counts were recorded for this clonotype. The rearrangement uses TRBV25-1 and TRBJ2-2; the D is unclear. The CDR3 is 14 amino acids. Germline values: CDR1 MGHDK, CDR2 SYGVNS. V lost 5 bases and J 1 base, leaving 8 bases between the germline ends. The CDR3 DNA is TGTGCCAGCAGTCAGTACCTGAACACCGGGGAGCTGTTTTTT. Translation gives CASSQYLNTGELFF.

The sample holds one count of this clonotype. The V call is TRBV15, the J call TRBJ2-7, with D perhaps TRBD2 (6 bases). V shed 5 bases and J shed 2 bases, with 13 bases lying between them. Germline values: CDR1 LNHNV, CDR2 YYDKDF (reference sequence). This CDR3 region has 14 residues. CDR3 DNA: TGTGCCACCAGCGTAAATAGCGGAACCTACGAGCAGTACTTC. The encoded protein is CATSVNSGTYEQYF.

J is TRBJ2-7 and V is TRBV2; 8 nucleotides align to TRBD2. CDR1 and CDR2 from the germline V gene are SNHLY and FYNNEI. Losses at the gene ends were 6 bases for V and 5 bases for J; bases not matched to a gene: 9. The CDR3 runs to 14 residues. CDR3 region: CASSGTRKFNEQYF. DNA of the CDR3: TGTGCCAGCAGCGGGACTAGAAAATTTAACGAGCAGTACTTC.

The J gene is TRBJ2-7, the V gene TRBV7-2; 14 positions match TRBD2. V was clipped by 4 bases and J by 2 bases; unmatched bases: 10. Looked up from germline, CDR1 is SGHTA and CDR2 is FQGNSA. CDR3 length equals 18 residues. Written as DNA, the CDR3 is TGTGCCAGCAGCTCAGCAGGGGGACTAGCGGGAGCAACCTACGAGCAGTACTTC. This encodes CASSSAGGLAGATYEQYF.

In nucleotides, the CDR3 is TGTGCCAGCAGCTTAAAGGGGGAGGTGGGAATCCAAGAGACCCAGTACTTC. This translates into CASSLKGEVGIQETQYF. V and J are TRBV7-3 and TRBJ2-5; D tentatively fits TRBD1 or TRBD2 (6 bases each). The germline V and J ends were trimmed by 1 base and 1 base, with 16 bases remaining between them. The V gene's germline CDR1 is SGHTA and CDR2 FQGTGA. This CDR3 contains 17 residues.

This clonotype was found a few times. The chain has TRBV5-1 and TRBJ2-7; D is perhaps TRBD1 (6 bases). Per germline, CDR1 SGHRS and CDR2 YFSETQ. V shed 0 bases and J shed 6 bases, with 16 bases lying between them. The CDR3 length is 15 residues. The CDR3 bases are TGCGCCAGCAGCTTGGGTCGGACCCGAGGGGGCGAGCAGTACTTC. Residues: CASSLGRTRGGEQYF.

Ten or more counts support this clonotype. The rearrangement joins TRBV20-1 to TRBJ1-5, with 8 bases matching TRBD1. Per germline, CDR1 DFQATT and CDR2 SNEGSKA (reference sequence). This CDR3 contains 15 residues. Trimming removed 4 bases from V and 3 bases from J; junction bases left unmatched: 8. The CDR3 nucleotides read TGCAGTGCTACCACCCCACAGGGGGTCAATCAGCCCCAGCATTTT. Translating it yields CSATTPQGVNQPQHF.

This clonotype was seen at least ten times. The chain employs TRBV5-1 and TRBJ1-2, with TRBD1 as a possible D gene (6 bases). V was clipped by 0 bases and J by 4 bases, with 16 bases between them. The germline gives CDR1 SGHRS, CDR2 YFSETQ. The CDR3 has 16 residues. The CDR3 bases are TGCGCCAGCAGCTTGGGGACAGCGAACGTTTTCTATGGCTACACCTTC. Translating gives CASSLGTANVFYGYTF.

This clonotype appeared once. The chain recombines TRBV19 with TRBJ1-5; D possibly corresponds to TRBD1 (5 bases). The length of the CDR3 is 15 residues. Trimming removed 6 bases from V and 5 bases from J, with 17 bases in between. CDR1 is LNHDA and CDR2 is SQIVND in the germline V gene (reference sequence). This chain's CDR3 is CASRPGTVTDQPQHF. Here the CDR3 DNA reads TGTGCCAGTAGGCCGGGGACCGTTACCGATCAGCCCCAGCATTTT.

Ten or more counts support this clonotype. The rearrangement uses TRBV10-2 and TRBJ2-2; TRBD2 is a possible D gene (6 bases). The V and J ends lost 6 bases and 7 bases respectively, with 15 bases between them. The germline gives CDR1 WSHSY, CDR2 SAAADI. The CDR3 is 14 amino acids. The CDR3 nucleotides are TGCGCCAGCAGGATCGGAGGGGCAGGCGGGGAGCTGTTTTTT. As protein: CASRIGGAGGELFF.

The chain carries TRBV27 and TRBJ1-2; D remains ambiguous. The V gene lost 4 bases and the J gene lost 3 bases, with 12 bases spanning the gap. The CDR3 has 14 amino acids. The germline CDR1 and CDR2 sequences are MNHEY and SMNVEV (reference sequence). CDR3 DNA: TGTGCCAGCAGTTCGGGCCAACTAGACTATGGCTACACCTTC. Its translation: CASSSGQLDYGYTF.

This clonotype was picked up many times. The chain employs TRBV11-2 and TRBJ2-5; D unclear. The V and J ends lost 5 bases and 5 bases respectively, with 18 bases between them. There are 15 residues in the CDR3. CDR1 is SGHAT, CDR2 FQNNGV, per germline. CDR3: CASSPQLPERETQYF. The CDR3 nucleotides are TGTGCCAGCAGCCCGCAATTACCGGAACGGGAGACCCAGTACTTC.

The rearrangement links TRBV6-5 to TRBJ2-7; the match to TRBD1 covers 10 bases. J was trimmed by 3 bases and V by 6 bases; bases with no gene match: 14. The CDR3 totals 17 residues. The V gene's germline CDR1 is MNHEY and CDR2 SVGAGI. The CDR3 protein is CASRPSPGQGGYYEQYF. For the CDR3, the DNA is TGTGCCAGCAGGCCGAGCCCCGGACAGGGGGGGTACTACGAGCAGTACTTC.